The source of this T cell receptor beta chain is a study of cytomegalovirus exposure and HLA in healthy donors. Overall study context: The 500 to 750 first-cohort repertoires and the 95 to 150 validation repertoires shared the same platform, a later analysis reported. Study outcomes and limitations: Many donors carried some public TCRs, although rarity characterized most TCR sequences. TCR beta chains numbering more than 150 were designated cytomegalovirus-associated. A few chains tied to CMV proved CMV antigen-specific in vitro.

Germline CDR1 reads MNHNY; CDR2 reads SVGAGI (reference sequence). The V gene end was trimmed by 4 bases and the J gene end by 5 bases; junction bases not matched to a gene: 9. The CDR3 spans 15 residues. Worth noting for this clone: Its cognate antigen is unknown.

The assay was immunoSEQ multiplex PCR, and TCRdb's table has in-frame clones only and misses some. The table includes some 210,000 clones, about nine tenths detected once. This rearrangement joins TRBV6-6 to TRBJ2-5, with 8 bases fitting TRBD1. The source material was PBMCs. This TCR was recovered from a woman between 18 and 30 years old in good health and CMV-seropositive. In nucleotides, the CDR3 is TGTGCCAGCAGTTCCTCACAGGGGGTTGGGGAGACCCAGTACTTC. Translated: CASSSSQGVGETQYF.